These 8 T cell receptor beta chains share one sample of origin, sequenced in a study of read filtering for tumor transcriptome and immune sequencing. From 300 to 450 ng of RNA, a library with molecular barcoded alpha/delta and beta/gamma adaptors was made. MiXCR, run by TCRdb on the reads, gives a single entry per CDR3 protein. The table lists about 130,000 distinct CDR3 sequences, approximately 13% of them singletons, with roughly 7.6% in the top ten. Sequencing was performed on a population of CD138-negative cells sorted from bone marrow. These receptors were taken from a donor older than 35 with multiple myeloma.

The chain recombines TRBV7-9 with TRBJ2-5; 11 nucleotides agree with TRBD2. This CDR3 contains 17 residues. V was clipped by 5 bases and J by 5 bases; unmatched bases: 13. The germline V gene has CDR1 SEHNR and CDR2 FQNEAQ (reference sequence). The CDR3 loop reads CASSLRLAGLLLETQYF. The CDR3 DNA follows: TGTGCCAGCAGCCTCAGACTAGCGGGACTCCTTCTTGAGACCCAGTACTTC.

As for this clonotype: A far larger clone is off by one base, so a read error is likely. The rearrangement links TRBV12-3 or TRBV12-4 to TRBJ2-1; unclear D gene. This CDR3 region has 13 residues. Trimming took 5 bases from V and 8 from J, leaving 13 bases between them. CDR3 in DNA: TGTGCCAGCAGTACCGTGGACCCCGATGAGCAGTTCTTC. It yields the protein CASSTVDPDEQFF.

This clonotype was observed at least ten times. The rearrangement joins TRBV2 to TRBJ1-6; 7 nucleotides align to TRBD1. V shed 7 bases, J shed 0 bases, and the junction held 6 bases outside the gene matches. Germline values: CDR1 SNHLY, CDR2 FYNNEI. This CDR3 comprises 16 residues. DNA of the CDR3: TGTGCCAGCACGCAGACAGGGAGCTCCTATAATTCACCCCTCCACTTT. The encoded protein is CASTQTGSSYNSPLHF.

The rearrangement uses TRBV27 and TRBJ2-5, with 8 bases fitting TRBD1. J gave up 8 bases and V 10 bases, and 6 bases lay outside the gene matches. This CDR3 contains 11 residues. Per the germline V gene, CDR1 is MNHEY and CDR2 is SMNVEV (reference sequence). The CDR3 here is CATGQGRTQYF. The CDR3 coding sequence is TGTGCCACCGGACAGGGTCGTACCCAGTACTTC.

The V and J genes are TRBV5-1 and TRBJ2-1; D is ambiguous. The CDR3 runs 13 residues. V was clipped by 3 bases and J by 9 bases, with 13 bases between them. The germline V gene encodes CDR1 SGHRS and CDR2 YFSETQ. This CDR3 is CASSSAGLGEQFF. DNA for the CDR3: TGCGCCAGCAGCTCCGCTGGGCTGGGTGAGCAGTTCTTC.

This clonotype was detected many times. This chain connects TRBV7-2 to TRBJ2-1, with D possibly TRBD2 on 6 matching bases. CDR3 length: 15 residues. Trimming shortened V by 4 bases and J by 7 bases, and 17 bases separated the two germline ends. Germline CDR1 SGHTA, CDR2 FQGNSA. The CDR3 DNA reads as TGTGCCAGCAGCTCGGGAGCAGCGTTTATAAATGAGCAGTTCTTC. Translating it yields CASSSGAAFINEQFF.

There are many counts of this clonotype. The V gene is TRBV19, the J gene TRBJ1-1; D is unclear. Per germline, CDR1 LNHDA and CDR2 SQIVND (reference sequence). Trimming stripped 1 base from V and 1 base from J, with 7 bases between. CDR3 length: 14 amino acids. CDR3 sequence reads: CASSIVAGNTEAFF. Here the CDR3 DNA reads TGTGCCAGTAGTATAGTTGCCGGGAACACTGAAGCTTTCTTT.

Concerning this clonotype itself: This may be a read error: a much more frequent sequence differs by one nucleotide. This chain links TRBV10-3 with TRBJ2-2; the match to TRBD2 covers 16 bases. The CDR3 covers 16 residues. Germline lookup yields CDR1 ENHRY and CDR2 SYGVKD. The CDR3 loop reads CTLGLAGGTNTGELFF. The CDR3 bases are TGTACCTTGGGACTAGCGGGAGGGACGAACACCGGGGAGCTGTTTTTT.